This entry lists 19 T cell receptor beta chains sequenced from one sample in a study of blood T cell repertoires in COVID-19. Method: immunoSEQ multiplex PCR; TCRdb's copy keeps in-frame clones and lacks some. The table includes about 50,000 clones, about 84% detected once. The source material was peripheral blood. The receptors originated from a woman in her sixties or seventies with acute or convalescent COVID-19.

This rearrangement joins TRBV4-1 to TRBJ2-5, with D maybe TRBD1 (6 bases). The CDR3 runs 18 residues. Germline V gene sequence: CDR1 MGHRA, CDR2 YSYEKL. Trimming took off 0 bases at V and 2 bases at J, with 19 bases between the two ends. The CDR3 nucleotides read TGCGCCAGCAGCCAAGAAAGCGTCTCGGAGACAGGACAAGAGACCCAGTACTTC. Its translation is CASSQESVSETGQETQYF.

The chain links TRBV18 to TRBJ1-4, with D perhaps matching TRBD1 (5 bases). The CDR3 sequence is 17 residues long. V gave up 3 bases and J gave up 3 bases, with 17 bases separating them. The V gene's germline CDR1 is KGHSH and CDR2 LQKENI. This CDR3 reads CASSPSQGPGANEKLFF. CDR3 in DNA: TGTGCCAGCTCACCGTCCCAGGGCCCGGGAGCTAATGAAAAACTGTTTTTT.

The chain links TRBV6-5 to TRBJ2-5; possibly TRBD1 for D (6 bases). V lost 7 bases to trimming and J lost 2 bases, with 14 bases between them. CDR1 MNHEY and CDR2 SVGAGI come from the germline V gene. The CDR3 extends over 14 amino acids. The chain's CDR3 is CASKPGTSQETQYF. The DNA of the CDR3 is TGTGCCAGCAAACCAGGGACATCTCAAGAGACCCAGTACTTC.

The chain couples TRBV18 to TRBJ1-1; D gene uncertain. CDR3 size: 15 residues. V lost 0 bases and J 1 base, leaving 9 bases between the germline ends. CDR1 and CDR2 (germline): KGHSH, LQKENI. CDR3 coding DNA: TGTGCCAGCTCACCACCGACTGAGGGGAACACTGAAGCTTTCTTT. Amino acids: CASSPPTEGNTEAFF.

The chain combines TRBV7-2 with TRBJ1-6; TRBD1 aligns across 7 bases. CDR3 length equals 14 residues. V lost 10 bases, J lost 9 bases, and 12 bases stayed unmatched. The germline CDR1 and CDR2 sequences are SGHTA and FQGNSA. CDR3 sequence: CATSSDRVASPLHF. The CDR3, as DNA: TGTGCCACAAGCTCAGACAGGGTAGCTTCACCCCTCCACTTT. The full variable domain, rest sourced from reference TRBV7-2 and TRBJ1-6, is GAGVSQSPSNKVTEKGKDVELRCDPISGHTALYWYRQSLGQGLEFLIYFQGNSAPDKSGLPSDRFSAERTGGSVSTLTIQRTQQEDSAVYLCATSSDRVASPLHFGNGTRLTVT.

The V and J genes are TRBV28 and TRBJ1-5; D possibly corresponds to TRBD1 (6 bases). The V end lost 11 bases, the J end lost 2 bases, and 16 bases lay between the germline ends. The CDR3 length is 14 residues. Germline V gene data show CDR1 as MDHEN and CDR2 as SYDVKM. The chain's CDR3 is CAVRGTGGNQPQHF. CDR3 nucleotides: TGTGCCGTCAGGGGAACAGGAGGCAATCAGCCCCAGCATTTT.

The chain links TRBV9 to TRBJ1-5; 9 nucleotides align to TRBD1. The CDR3 has 14 amino acids. CDR1 is SGDLS and CDR2 is YYNGEE in the germline V gene. V lost 2 bases, J lost 7 bases, and 4 bases stayed unmatched. CDR3 sequence: CASSVGQGGQPQHF. For the CDR3, the DNA is TGTGCCAGCAGCGTGGGACAGGGAGGGCAGCCCCAGCATTTT.

The chain joins TRBV5-1 to TRBJ2-3, with D uncertain. V gave up 0 bases and J gave up 1 base, with 9 bases separating them. CDR1 SGHRS and CDR2 YFSETQ come from the germline V gene. The CDR3 spans 15 residues. CDR3 DNA: TGCGCCAGCAGCTTGGATGCGGCCGGCACAGATACGCAGTATTTT. It specifies CASSLDAAGTDTQYF.

This chain uses TRBV12-3 or TRBV12-4 with TRBJ1-5; D may be TRBD1 (5 bases). The V and J ends lost 6 bases and 1 base respectively, with 7 bases between them. CDR3 length: 13 amino acids. In DNA form, the CDR3 reads TGTGCCAGCAGGCGACAGAGCAATCAGCCCCAGCATTTT. It translates to CASRRQSNQPQHF.

The table lists this clone with a count of one. The genes are TRBV4-2 and TRBJ1-2; D is uncertain. This CDR3 contains 14 residues. Trimming left V 2 bases short and J 7 bases short, with 14 bases between. Germline V gene data show CDR1 as LGHNA and CDR2 as YNFKEQ. The CDR3 here is CASSQHPLEGGYTF. The CDR3 DNA reads TGTGCCAGCAGCCAACACCCTTTGGAGGGTGGCTACACCTTC.

Only a few counts were recorded for this clone. This chain links TRBV18 with TRBJ2-5, with D tentatively TRBD2 (5 bases). V shed 1 base and J shed 5 bases, with 14 bases lying between them. Germline loops: CDR1 KGHSH, CDR2 LQKENI. The CDR3 length is 15 residues. The CDR3, as DNA: TGTGCCAGCTCACCACGTCTAGGAGGATGGGAGACCCAGTACTTC. Translating gives CASSPRLGGWETQYF.

The V call is TRBV29-1, the J call TRBJ1-1, with 7 bases fitting TRBD1. V was clipped by 5 bases and J by 1 base; unmatched bases: 7. Germline V lookup: CDR1 SQVTM, CDR2 ANQGSEA. The CDR3 is 14 amino acids. CDR3 bases: TGCAGCGTTCTCCGGGACAGTGGGAACACTGAAGCTTTCTTT. As protein: CSVLRDSGNTEAFF. Combining the CDR3 with reference TRBV29-1 and TRBJ1-1 gives the whole variable domain SAVISQKPSRDICQRGTSLTIQCQVDSQVTMMFWYRQQPGQSLTLIATANQGSEATYESGFVIDKFPISRPNLTFSTLTVSNMSPEDSSIYLCSVLRDSGNTEAFFGQGTRLTVV.

The sample holds one count of this clone. The J gene is TRBJ2-7, the V gene TRBV28, with TRBD1 identical over 9 bases. Trimming took 4 bases from V and 2 from J; bases not matched to a gene: 6. Germline-derived CDR1 and CDR2 are MDHEN and SYDVKM. The CDR3 extends over 15 amino acids. The CDR3 region is CASSYRGLPAYEQYF. CDR3 sequence (DNA): TGTGCCAGCAGTTACAGGGGGCTGCCGGCCTACGAGCAGTACTTC.

The chain is built from TRBV30 and TRBJ1-1; 8 bases agree with TRBD1. V shed 3 bases, J shed 0 bases, and the junction held 12 bases outside the gene matches. CDR1 GTSNPN and CDR2 SVGIG come from the germline V gene (reference sequence). This CDR3 is built from 17 residues. This CDR3 is CAWRTAGGIGMNTEAFF. The CDR3 DNA sequence: TGTGCCTGGAGAACCGCAGGGGGCATAGGGATGAACACTGAAGCTTTCTTT.

Here the CDR3 reads CSVSTGTGPIGELFF. In nucleotides, the CDR3 is TGCAGCGTTAGTACCGGGACAGGCCCCATCGGGGAGCTGTTTTTT. The chain uses TRBV29-1 and TRBJ2-2; 8 bases map to TRBD1. The V gene end was trimmed by 5 bases and the J gene end by 7 bases; junction bases not matched to a gene: 12. CDR3 size: 15 residues. The V gene's germline CDR1 is SQVTM and CDR2 ANQGSEA.

The chain recombines TRBV5-1 with TRBJ2-5; 11 nucleotides match TRBD1. Per germline, CDR1 SGHRS and CDR2 YFSETQ. The CDR3 totals 16 residues. V shed 4 bases, J shed 1 base, and the junction held 6 bases outside the gene matches. For the CDR3, the DNA is TGCGCCAGCAGCAAAGGGACAGGGGGGCCCCAAGAGACCCAGTACTTC. Its translation is CASSKGTGGPQETQYF.

The CDR3 DNA follows: TGTGCCAGCAGTGAATCCGGGACTGGGGGCTACACCTTC. This encodes CASSESGTGGYTF. The rearrangement links TRBV6-1 to TRBJ1-2; D may be TRBD1 (5 bases). This CDR3 comprises 13 residues. Germline values: CDR1 MNHNS, CDR2 SASEGT. Trimming left V 2 bases short and J 8 bases short, with 12 bases between.

This chain uses TRBV18 with TRBJ1-2, with D unresolved. The CDR3 has 13 residues. Germline V gene data show CDR1 as KGHSH and CDR2 as LQKENI. V shed 3 bases and J shed 5 bases, with 10 bases lying between them. CDR3 sequence: CASSPPQTYGYTF. CDR3 nucleotide sequence: TGTGCCAGCTCACCGCCACAGACATATGGCTACACCTTC.

This chain links TRBV7-9 with TRBJ2-7, with D tentatively TRBD1 (8 bases). The CDR3 loop spans 14 amino acids. Germline values: CDR1 SEHNR, CDR2 FQNEAQ (reference sequence). V dropped 5 bases and J dropped 2 bases, with 13 bases sitting between them. CDR3 DNA: TGTGCCAGCAGCAGCGGGACAGGTACCTACGAGCAGTACTTC. Its protein is CASSSGTGTYEQYF.